This TCR beta chain was found in a study of vaccination and CD4 T cells after COVID-19. Whole-study findings and limits: Convalescent patients' vaccine-specific clones were spike mono-reactive in 304 of 307 cases.

This clonotype was picked up a small number of times. Antigen: not known. Described treatment: approximately 9-day PBMC culture with coronavirus spike peptide pools or control peptides (ViraFEST assay). ViraFEST grew antigen-specific T cells using peptide pools, then sequenced TCRs. J gave up 12 bases and V 5 bases, and 10 bases lay outside the gene matches. Germline values: CDR1 SGHTA, CDR2 FQGNSA. The CDR3 length is 15 residues. CD4+ T cells that had been cultured provided DNA sequenced with the Oncomine TCR Beta short-read assay. One entry per CDR3 protein, called by TCRdb with MiXCR from the PCR reads. The table records about 16,000 distinct CDR3 sequences, approximately 56% of them present only once.

The TCR originated in a human donor who had recovered from COVID-19. The chain recombines TRBV7-2 with TRBJ2-6, with TRBD1 matching 10 bases. Specimen: CD4+ T cells from blood, cultured in vitro. The CDR3 DNA is TGTGCCAGCAGCCCCCGGACAGGGGGGGTGAGCGTCCTGACTTTC. It is translated as CASSPRTGGVSVLTF.